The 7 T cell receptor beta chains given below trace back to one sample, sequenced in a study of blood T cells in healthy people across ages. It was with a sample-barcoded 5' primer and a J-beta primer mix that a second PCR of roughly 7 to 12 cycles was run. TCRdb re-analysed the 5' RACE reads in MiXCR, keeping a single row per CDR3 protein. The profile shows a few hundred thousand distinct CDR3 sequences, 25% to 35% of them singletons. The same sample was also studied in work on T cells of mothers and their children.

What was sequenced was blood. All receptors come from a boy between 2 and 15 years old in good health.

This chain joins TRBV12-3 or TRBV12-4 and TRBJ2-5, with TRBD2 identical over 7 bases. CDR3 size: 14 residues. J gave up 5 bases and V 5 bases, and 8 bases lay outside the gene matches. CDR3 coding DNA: TGTGCCAGCAGTGCCCGCGGGGGTGGGGAGACCCAGTACTTC. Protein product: CASSARGGGETQYF.

The CDR3 region is CASSGGQGQTQYF. CDR3 nucleotides: TGCGCCAGCAGTGGGGGACAGGGCCAGACCCAGTACTTC. The chain uses TRBV10-1 and TRBJ2-5; TRBD1 agrees at 9 bases. J gave up 6 bases and V 4 bases, and 3 bases lay outside the gene matches. Germline CDR1 WNHNN, CDR2 SYGVQD (reference sequence). The CDR3 contains 13 residues.

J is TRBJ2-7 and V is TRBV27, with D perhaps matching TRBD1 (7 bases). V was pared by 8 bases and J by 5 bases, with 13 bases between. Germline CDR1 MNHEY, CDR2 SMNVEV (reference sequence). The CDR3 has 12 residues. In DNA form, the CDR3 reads TGTGCCAGCGGTCCCAGGGGGGACGAGCAGTACTTC. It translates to CASGPRGDEQYF.

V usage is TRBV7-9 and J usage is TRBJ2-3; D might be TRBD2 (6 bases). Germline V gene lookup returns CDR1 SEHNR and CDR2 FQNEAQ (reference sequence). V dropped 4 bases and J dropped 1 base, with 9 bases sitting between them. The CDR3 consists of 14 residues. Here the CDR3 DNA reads TGTGCCAGCAGCTGGGCTAGCGGCACAGATACGCAGTATTTT. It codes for CASSWASGTDTQYF.

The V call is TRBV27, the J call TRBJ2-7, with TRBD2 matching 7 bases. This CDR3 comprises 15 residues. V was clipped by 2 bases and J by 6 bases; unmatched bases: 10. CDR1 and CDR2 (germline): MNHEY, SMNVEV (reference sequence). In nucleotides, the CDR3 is TGTGCCAGCAGTTTAATCCCGACTAGCCTCCGCGAGCAGTACTTC. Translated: CASSLIPTSLREQYF.

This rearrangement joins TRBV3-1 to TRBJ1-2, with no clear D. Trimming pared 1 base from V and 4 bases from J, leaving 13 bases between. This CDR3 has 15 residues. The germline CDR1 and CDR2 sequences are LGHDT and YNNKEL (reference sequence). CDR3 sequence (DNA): TGTGCCAGCAGCCAAGGTGCCCGGGCGGGCTATGGCTACACCTTC. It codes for CASSQGARAGYGYTF.

CDR3 bases: TGTGCCAGCAGTCGTCGTGGCACTGAAGCTTTCTTT. Translated: CASSRRGTEAFF. The chain joins TRBV6-5 to TRBJ1-1; no clear D. The germline V and J ends were trimmed by 5 bases and 4 bases, with 8 bases remaining between them. The CDR3 extends over 12 amino acids. CDR1 MNHEY and CDR2 SVGAGI come from the germline V gene.